This T cell receptor (beta chain) was found in a study of blood T cell repertoires in COVID-19. Study as a whole: PBMCs, B-cell-depleted T cells, or T cells provided the cDNA or gDNA that made up the material.

V was trimmed by 5 bases and J by 4 bases, leaving 8 bases between them. This CDR3 has 12 residues. The protocol was immunoSEQ multiplex PCR, while the TCRdb copy is restricted to in-frame clones and leaves out a portion. The repertoire holds about 41,000 clones, with 76% as singletons. The chain employs TRBV12-3 or TRBV12-4 and TRBJ1-1; the D is unclear. This TCR was sampled from an elderly man with acute or convalescent COVID-19. The sequenced sample was peripheral blood. CDR3: CASSGSVTEAFF. The CDR3, as DNA: TGTGCCAGCAGTGGGAGCGTCACTGAAGCTTTCTTT.